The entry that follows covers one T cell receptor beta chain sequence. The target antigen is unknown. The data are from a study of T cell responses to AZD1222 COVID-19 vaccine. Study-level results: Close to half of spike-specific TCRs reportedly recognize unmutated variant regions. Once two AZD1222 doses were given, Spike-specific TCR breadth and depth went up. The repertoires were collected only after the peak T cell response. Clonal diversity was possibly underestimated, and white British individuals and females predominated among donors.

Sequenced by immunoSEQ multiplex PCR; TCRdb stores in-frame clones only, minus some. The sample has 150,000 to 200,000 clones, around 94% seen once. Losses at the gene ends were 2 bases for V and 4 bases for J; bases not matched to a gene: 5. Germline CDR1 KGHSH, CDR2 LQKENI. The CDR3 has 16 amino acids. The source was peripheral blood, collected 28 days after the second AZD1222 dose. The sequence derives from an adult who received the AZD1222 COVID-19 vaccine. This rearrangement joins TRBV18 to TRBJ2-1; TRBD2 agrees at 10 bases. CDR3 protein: CASSPGSGRAYNEQFF. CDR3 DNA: TGTGCCAGCTCACCAGGGAGCGGGAGGGCGTACAATGAGCAGTTCTTC. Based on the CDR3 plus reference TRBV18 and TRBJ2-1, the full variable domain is NAGVMQNPRHLVRRRGQEARLRCSPMKGHSHVYWYRQLPEEGLKFMVYLQKENIIDESGMPKERFSAEFPKEGPSILRIQQVVRGDSAAYFCASSPGSGRAYNEQFFGPGTRLTVL.